These 17 T cell receptor beta chains share one sample of origin, sequenced in a study of blood T cell repertoires in COVID-19 (dated by TCRdb to 2020 to 2022). Libraries were prepared through the immunoSEQ multiplex PCR assay. TCRdb provides this immuneACCESS table in a form limited to in-frame rearrangements. Some clones are lacking; in checked studies, under half of them reflect an unresolved V gene, and why the rest are absent is not known. The sample records fewer than 200,000 clones, around nine tenths of which are singletons. 2.5% of the sample is held by the ten biggest clonotypes. Input material: peripheral blood. The receptors here all came from a woman aged 80 or over with COVID-19, enrolled during active disease.

This CDR3 is CASSLPADEKLFF. CDR3 nucleotides: TGTGCCAGCAGCTTACCCGCGGATGAAAAACTGTTTTTT. The chain uses TRBV5-6 and TRBJ1-4; D is undetermined. The CDR3 is 13 residues long. The ends were cut back, 2 bases at V and 6 bases at J, with 8 bases in the middle. Germline CDR1 reads SGHDT; CDR2 reads YYEEEE.

V usage is TRBV5-1 and J usage is TRBJ2-2; 7 bases are shared with TRBD1. Per the germline V gene, CDR1 is SGHRS and CDR2 is YFSETQ. The junction had 9 bases not matched to a gene; V was cut back by 4 bases and J by 0 bases. The CDR3 spans 17 residues. Here the CDR3 reads CASSATGADANTGELFF. CDR3 bases: TGCGCCAGCAGCGCTACAGGGGCTGACGCGAACACCGGGGAGCTGTTTTTT.

This clone was counted a few times. This rearrangement joins TRBV4-2 to TRBJ2-7; 8 positions match TRBD2. The CDR3 covers 16 residues. V lost 3 bases and J lost 6; bases outside the gene matches: 13. Germline CDR1 is LGHNA and CDR2 is YNFKEQ. DNA of the CDR3: TGTGCCAGCAGCCATTCAACCGGGACTAGTCTCCCCGAGCAGTACTTC. It codes for CASSHSTGTSLPEQYF.

The chain carries TRBV5-5 and TRBJ1-5; TRBD1 matches at 8 bases. Germline V gives CDR1 SGHKS, CDR2 YYEKEE (reference sequence). The CDR3 covers 15 residues. V gave up 3 bases and J gave up 2 bases; unmatched junction bases: 4. CDR3 region: CASSSGTGGNQPQHF. The CDR3 region has the DNA TGTGCCAGCAGCTCCGGGACAGGCGGCAATCAGCCCCAGCATTTT.

The rearrangement links TRBV6-5 to TRBJ2-4; no clear D gene. Trimming stripped 5 bases from V and 2 bases from J, with 10 bases between. Germline V gene sequence: CDR1 MNHEY, CDR2 SVGAGI. This CDR3 contains 14 residues. CDR3 in DNA: TGTGCCAGCAGTCTTGACTTTTCCAAAAACATTCAGTACTTC. Its protein is CASSLDFSKNIQYF.

The CDR3 DNA sequence: TGTGCCAGCAGTTTAGGGACTAGCTTCACAGATACGCAGTATTTT. Its translation: CASSLGTSFTDTQYF. The V and J genes are TRBV28 and TRBJ2-3, with 9 bases lining up with TRBD2. J lost 2 bases, V lost 2 bases, and 2 bases had no gene match. Germline CDR1 reads MDHEN; CDR2 reads SYDVKM. The CDR3 runs 15 residues.

This clone was observed a single time. The chain uses TRBV6-5 and TRBJ2-5; possibly TRBD1 for D (6 bases). Germline V gives CDR1 MNHEY, CDR2 SVGAGI. V was clipped by 6 bases and J by 5 bases, with 16 bases between them. This CDR3 comprises 14 residues. CDR3 sequence: CASSPQGIGETQYF. For the CDR3, the DNA is TGTGCCAGCAGCCCCCAGGGGATTGGCGAGACCCAGTACTTC.

The chain uses TRBV21-1 and TRBJ2-6; the table assigns TRBD1, which was not confirmed against the DNA. TRBV21-1 is marked as a pseudogene. The CDR3 is 19 residues long. The CDR3 DNA follows: TGTGCCAGCAGCAAAGAGGTCAGGTACATTCTGTCGGGGGCCAACGTCCTGACTTTC. As protein: CASSKEVRYILSGANVLTF.

V usage is TRBV20-1 and J usage is TRBJ2-7, with 7 positions matching TRBD2. Germline CDR1 DFQATT, CDR2 SNEGSKA (reference sequence). This CDR3 contains 14 residues. Trimming took 3 bases from V and 6 from J; bases not matched to a gene: 11. In DNA, the CDR3 is TGCAGTGCTAGTATCGGAAGCGGGATCGCCGAGCAGTACTTC. Translating it yields CSASIGSGIAEQYF.

This chain joins TRBV20-1 and TRBJ1-5; TRBD1 aligns across 9 bases. Germline values: CDR1 DFQATT, CDR2 SNEGSKA (reference sequence). J gave up 4 bases and V 3 bases, and 7 bases lay outside the gene matches. The CDR3 is 15 amino acids. The CDR3 reads CSASFATGGNQPQHF. CDR3 nucleotide sequence: TGCAGTGCTAGTTTTGCGACAGGGGGAAATCAGCCCCAGCATTTT.

J is TRBJ1-5 and V is TRBV7-2; D gene ambiguous. In germline, CDR1 is SGHTA, CDR2 FQGNSA. Trimming stripped 4 bases from V and 5 bases from J, with 12 bases between. This CDR3 has 14 residues. The CDR3 loop reads CASSSLAVYQPQHF. The DNA for the CDR3 is TGTGCCAGCAGCTCCCTTGCGGTTTATCAGCCCCAGCATTTT.

The chain uses TRBV19 and TRBJ2-1, with D possibly being TRBD1 (6 bases). Trimming took 1 base from V and 9 from J, leaving 10 bases between them. There are 13 residues in the CDR3. From germline, CDR1 is LNHDA and CDR2 SQIVND (reference sequence). The CDR3 loop is CASSIVRGGEQFF. CDR3 nucleotides: TGTGCCAGTAGTATAGTAAGAGGGGGTGAGCAGTTCTTC.

This chain connects TRBV5-1 to TRBJ2-2, with TRBD2 matching 7 bases. V shed 4 bases, J shed 3 bases, and the junction held 6 bases outside the gene matches. Looked up from germline, CDR1 is SGHRS and CDR2 is YFSETQ. The CDR3 has 15 residues. DNA for the CDR3: TGCGCCAGCAGCCAACCGCTAGCGGACACCGGGGAGCTGTTTTTT. Its translation: CASSQPLADTGELFF.

As regards this clone: One junction end does not reproduce the germline sequence, and a read error may be involved. The chain uses TRBV7-2 and TRBJ2-3; TRBD1 matches at 10 bases. Germline CDR1 SGHTA, CDR2 FQGNSA. The CDR3 extends over 14 amino acids. CDR3 bases: TGTGCCAGCAGTTTAGACAGGGGGCAAGATACGCAGTATTTT. It specifies CASSLDRGQDTQYF.

This sequence joins TRBV6-5 and TRBJ1-1, with a possible D match to TRBD1 (6 bases). V lost 7 bases and J 0 bases, leaving 15 bases between the germline ends. This CDR3 region has 15 residues. CDR1 is MNHEY and CDR2 is SVGAGI in the germline V gene. The CDR3 here is CASMGAWAMNTEAFF. Written as DNA, the CDR3 is TGTGCCAGCATGGGGGCATGGGCCATGAACACTGAAGCTTTCTTT.

The chain combines TRBV6-5 with TRBJ1-2; 9 nucleotides line up with TRBD1. Germline CDR1 reads MNHEY; CDR2 reads SVGAGI. The junction had 8 bases not matched to a gene; V was cut back by 4 bases and J by 5 bases. This CDR3 is built from 15 residues. CDR3 DNA sequence: TGTGCCAGCAGTTTAAACAGGGGGCGTAGGTATGGCTACACCTTC. It translates to CASSLNRGRRYGYTF.

The V gene is TRBV7-2, the J gene TRBJ2-2, with TRBD1 matching over 8 bases. Germline CDR1 reads SGHTA; CDR2 reads FQGNSA. After removal of 5 bases from V and 3 bases from J, the junction contained 5 bases not matched to a gene. The CDR3 is 15 amino acids. CDR3 coding DNA: TGTGCCAGCAGCCTCGGGACAGGATACACCGGGGAGCTGTTTTTT. Its translation is CASSLGTGYTGELFF.